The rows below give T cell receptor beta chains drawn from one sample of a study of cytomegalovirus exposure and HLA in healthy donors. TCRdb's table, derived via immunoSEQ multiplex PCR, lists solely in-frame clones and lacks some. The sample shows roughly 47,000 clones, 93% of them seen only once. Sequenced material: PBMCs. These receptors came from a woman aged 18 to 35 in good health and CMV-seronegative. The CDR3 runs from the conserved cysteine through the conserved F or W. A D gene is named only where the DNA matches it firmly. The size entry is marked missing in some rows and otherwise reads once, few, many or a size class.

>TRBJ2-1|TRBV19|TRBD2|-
TGTGCCAGTAGTATGAGCGGGATAGACAATGAGCAGTTCTTC
CASSMSGIDNEQFF
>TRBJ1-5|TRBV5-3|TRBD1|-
TGTGCCAGAAGCGGTCGGACAGGGCGTTGTGGCAATCAGCCCCAGCATTTT
CARSGRTGRCGNQPQHF
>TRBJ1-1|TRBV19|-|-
TGTGCCAGTAAAGGGCAGGGGAACGGTGAAGCTTTCTTT
CASKGQGNGEAFF
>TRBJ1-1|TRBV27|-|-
TGTGCCAGCAGAGACAGGAGGTCGGTGGCTTTCTTT
CASRDRRSVAFF
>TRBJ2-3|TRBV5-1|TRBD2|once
TGCGCCAGCAGCTTGGGGCTAGCGGCTAGCACAGATACGCAGTATTTT
CASSLGLAASTDTQYF
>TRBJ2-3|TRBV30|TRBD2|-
TGTGCCTGGAGTGTACGAGGACTAGCGGGAGGGCCAATAGATACGCAGTATTTT
CAWSVRGLAGGPIDTQYF
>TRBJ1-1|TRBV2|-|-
TGTGCCAGCAGTGGGGCCTCGGAAGGATCTGAAGCTTTCTTT
CASSGASEGSEAFF
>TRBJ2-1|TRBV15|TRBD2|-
TGTGCCACCAGCAGAGTCAGACTAGCGGGAGGTTTAAATGAGCAGTTCTTC
CATSRVRLAGGLNEQFF
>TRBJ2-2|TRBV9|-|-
TGTGCCAGCAGCGTAGGAGGTGCGGCGGGTACCGGGGAGCTGTTTTTT
CASSVGGAAGTGELFF
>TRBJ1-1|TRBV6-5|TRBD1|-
TGTGCCAGCAGTCCCCGGGACAGATCAGAAGCTTTCTTT
CASSPRDRSEAFF
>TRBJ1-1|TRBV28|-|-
TGTGCCAGCAGTTTGATCCAGGGTTTCGTCAGGAACACTGAAGCTTTCTTT
CASSLIQGFVRNTEAFF
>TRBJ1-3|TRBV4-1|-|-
TGCGCCAGCAGCCAAGATAGCGGGGGGATGACGGGACCCAAAGGCGGAAACACCATATATTTT
CASSQDSGGMTGPKGGNTIYF
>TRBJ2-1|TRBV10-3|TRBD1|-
TGTGCCATCAGAGGGACAGGGGGGAGCAATGAGCAGTTCTTC
CAIRGTGGSNEQFF
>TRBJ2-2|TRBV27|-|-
TGTGCCAGCAGTTTGGGACTTTACACCGGGGAGCTGTTTTTT
CASSLGLYTGELFF
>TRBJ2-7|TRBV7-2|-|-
TGTGCCAGCAGCCAAAGGACTAAAAACTACGAGCAGTACTTC
CASSQRTKNYEQYF
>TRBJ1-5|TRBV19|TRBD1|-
TGTGCCAGTTCCAGGACAGGGGGGCAGCCCCAGCATTTT
CASSRTGGQPQHF
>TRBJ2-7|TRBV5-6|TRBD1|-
TGTGCCAGCAGCTTGGAAAACCTCTGGACAGGGGCGTCCTACGAGCAGTACTTC
CASSLENLWTGASYEQYF
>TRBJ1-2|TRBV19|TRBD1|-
TGTGCCAGTAGTTCCCTATTTCCTTCAACAGGGGGCTACTATGGCTACACCTTC
CASSSLFPSTGGYYGYTF
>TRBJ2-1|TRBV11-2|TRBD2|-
TGTGCCAGCATCGGGACTAGAACCTACAATGAGCAGTTCTTC
CASIGTRTYNEQFF
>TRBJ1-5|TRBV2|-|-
TGTGCCAGCAGTGGAGGCGCGAATCAGCCCCAGCATTTT
CASSGGANQPQHF
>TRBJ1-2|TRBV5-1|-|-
TGCGCCAGCAGCTTGTCCCTAGCTAACTATGGCTACACCTTC
CASSLSLANYGYTF
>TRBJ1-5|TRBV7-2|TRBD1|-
TGTGCCAGCAGCGACGGACAGGGGGTCTACAATCAGCCCCAGCATTTT
CASSDGQGVYNQPQHF
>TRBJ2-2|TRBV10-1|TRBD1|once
TGCGCCAGCCGGGGACAGGGGGGCACCGGGGAGCTGTTTTTT
CASRGQGGTGELFF
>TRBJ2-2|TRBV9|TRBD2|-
TGTGCCAGCAGCGTAGGGGTCTCGCGGGGGGGCACCGGGGAGCTGTTTTTT
CASSVGVSRGGTGELFF
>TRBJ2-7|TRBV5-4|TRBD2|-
TGTGCCAGCAGCTTGGCCAGCGGGGGGCCTACCTACGAGCAGTACTTC
CASSLASGGPTYEQYF
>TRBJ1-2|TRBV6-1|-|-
TGTGCCAGCAGGGGCGACAGCTATGGCTACACCTTC
CASRGDSYGYTF
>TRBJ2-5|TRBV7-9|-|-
TGTGCCAGCAGTACCGGGATACAAGAGACCCAGTACTTC
CASSTGIQETQYF
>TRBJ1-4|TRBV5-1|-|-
TGCGCCAGCAGCCTGACAGGAGCGGATGAAAAACTGTTTTTT
CASSLTGADEKLFF
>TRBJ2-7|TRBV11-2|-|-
TGTGCCAGCAGCTTAGATCTGGGTGTCAGGCGGGGTGGTTACGAGCAGTACTTC
CASSLDLGVRRGGYEQYF
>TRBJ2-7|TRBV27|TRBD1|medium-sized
TGTGCCAGCAGTTTAGGTCCGGGACAGGGCAGGTACGAGCAGTACTTC
CASSLGPGQGRYEQYF
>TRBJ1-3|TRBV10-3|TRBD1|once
TGTGCCATCAGTGATTGGACAGGTGGAAACACCATATATTTT
CAISDWTGGNTIYF
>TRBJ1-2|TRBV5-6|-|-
TGTGCCAGCAGCGGAGGGGCTAACTATGGCTACACCTTC
CASSGGANYGYTF
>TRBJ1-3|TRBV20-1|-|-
TGCAGTGCTAACGAGTTACACACCATATATTTT
CSANELHTIYF
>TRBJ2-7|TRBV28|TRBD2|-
TGTGCCAGCAGTTTGGGCGGGGGGGCCCTCGGCGAGCAGTACTTC
CASSLGGGALGEQYF
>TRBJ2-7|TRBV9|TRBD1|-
TGTGCCAGCAGCCCGGGCAGGGGGACAGGGGCCTACGAGCAGTACTTC
CASSPGRGTGAYEQYF
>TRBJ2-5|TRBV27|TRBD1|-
TGTGCCAGCCGATTGGGACAGGGTTACCAAGAGACCCAGTACTTC
CASRLGQGYQETQYF
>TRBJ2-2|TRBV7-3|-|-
TGTGCCAGCAGCCCCCTAGTAGCCACCGGGGAGCTGTTTTTT
CASSPLVATGELFF
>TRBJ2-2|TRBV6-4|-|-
TGTGCCAGCAGTGAAACAGGCACCGGGGAGCTGTTTTTT
CASSETGTGELFF
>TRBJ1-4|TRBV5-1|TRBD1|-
TGCGCCAGCAGCCCGAACGCGGGACAGAGCCGTTTTAATGAAAAACTGTTTTTT
CASSPNAGQSRFNEKLFF
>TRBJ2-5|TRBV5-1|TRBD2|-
TGCGCCAGCAGCCAAGGACTAGCGGGACTAGGGGAGACCCAGTACTTC
CASSQGLAGLGETQYF
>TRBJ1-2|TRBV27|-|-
TGTGCCAGCAGTTTAGAGGGCAGGGGTAGTGGCTACACCTTC
CASSLEGRGSGYTF
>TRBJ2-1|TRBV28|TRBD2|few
TGTGCCAGCAGTTTATATGGGAGGGCGGGGGCTAGCGGGATGATGGGTGAGCAGTTCTTC
CASSLYGRAGASGMMGEQFF
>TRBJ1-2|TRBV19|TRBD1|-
TGTGCCAGTGAACCGGGGACAGGCCAGTACTATGGCTACACCTTC
CASEPGTGQYYGYTF
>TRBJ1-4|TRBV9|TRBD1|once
TGTGCCAGCAGCGTAGAGACAGGGGAATATGAAAAACTGTTTTTT
CASSVETGEYEKLFF
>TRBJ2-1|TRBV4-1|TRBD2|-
TGCGCCAGCAGCCGCGGTAGCGGGGGGTGGGGGGATGAGCAGTTCTTC
CASSRGSGGWGDEQFF
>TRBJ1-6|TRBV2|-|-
TGTGCCAGCAGTAGGGCAGGGCCACTTGGGAATAATTCACCCCTCCACTTT
CASSRAGPLGNNSPLHF
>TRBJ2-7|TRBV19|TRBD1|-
TGTGCCAGTAGTATGGGACAGGGTTCCTACGAGCAGTACTTC
CASSMGQGSYEQYF
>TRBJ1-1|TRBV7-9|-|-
TGTGCCAGCAGCCCCAACCAAGTGGGTGCGGGGGCAGGCACTGAAGCTTTCTTT
CASSPNQVGAGAGTEAFF
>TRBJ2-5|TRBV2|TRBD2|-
TGTGCCAGGGCGGGAGGGCCTGCAGAGACCCAGTACTTC
CARAGGPAETQYF
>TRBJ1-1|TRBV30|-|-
TGTGCCTGGCTACTCAGAGGGACTCTTGGAGCTTTCTTT
CAWLLRGTLGAFF
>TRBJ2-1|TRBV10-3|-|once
TGTGCCATCAGTGAGGAGGGCGGGGCCGCCCACAATGAGCAGTTCTTC
CAISEEGGAAHNEQFF
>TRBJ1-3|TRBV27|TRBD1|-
TGTGCCAGCAGTTTCAGGGACAGGGCTGACACCATATATTTT
CASSFRDRADTIYF
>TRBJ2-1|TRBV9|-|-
TGTGCCAGCAGCATATCCGGGACACCCTACAATGAGCAGTTCTTC
CASSISGTPYNEQFF
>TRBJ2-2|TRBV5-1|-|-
TGCGCCAGCAGCTACGACACGAACACCGGGGAGCTGTTTTTT
CASSYDTNTGELFF
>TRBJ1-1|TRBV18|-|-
TGTGCCAGCTCACTTGTAAACACTGAAGCTTTCTTT
CASSLVNTEAFF